One sample yielded the 31 T cell receptor beta chains listed below, sequenced in a study of CD8+CD57+ T cells in acquired aplastic anemia. Patients included in sequencing had previously demonstrated CD8+CD57+ cell expansion by flow cytometry. Genomic DNA acted as the template from which TCR beta VDJ combination and CDR3 sequence profiling were carried out. TCRdb called the reads again in MiXCR, with one record for every CDR3 protein. The table shows 89,000 or so distinct CDR3 sequences, with approximately 73% occurring only once. The sequenced sample consisted of sorted CD4+, CD8+, or CD8+CD57+ T cells (not recorded which) from PBMCs. Every receptor here comes from a human donor with aplastic anemia.

The gene calls are TRBV6-1 and TRBJ2-1; D is tentatively TRBD1 or TRBD2 (6 bases each). Per the germline V gene, CDR1 is MNHNS and CDR2 is SASEGT. V lost 6 bases, J lost 2 bases, and 11 bases lay in between. The CDR3 has 14 residues. CDR3 nucleotides: TGTGCCAGCAGAGGAGGGGGAACCTACAATGAGCAGTTCTTC. Translating gives CASRGGGTYNEQFF.

The V gene is TRBV2, the J gene TRBJ2-5, with TRBD2 as a possible D gene (6 bases). Germline V CDR1 and CDR2: SNHLY, FYNNEI. Trimming cost V 6 bases and J 2 bases, with 13 bases left between them. The CDR3 runs 14 residues. CDR3 protein: CASSPPGVQETQYF. CDR3 nucleotides: TGTGCCAGCAGCCCGCCGGGGGTACAAGAGACCCAGTACTTC.

The chain uses TRBV19 and TRBJ2-7; D uncertain. V was clipped by 6 bases and J by 1 base, with 7 bases between them. The germline gives CDR1 LNHDA, CDR2 SQIVND (reference sequence). The length of the CDR3 is 12 residues. CDR3 coding DNA: TGTGCCAGTAGCTCCCGGTCCTACGAGCAGTACTTC. Its protein product is CASSSRSYEQYF. The variable domain in full, with the rest retrieved from reference TRBV19 and TRBJ2-7, is DGGITQSPKYLFRKEGQNVTLSCEQNLNHDAMYWYRQDPGQGLRLIYYSQIVNDFQKGDIAEGYSVSREKKESFPLTVTSAQKNPTAFYLCASSSRSYEQYFGPGTRLTVT.

The rearrangement joins TRBV10-3 to TRBJ2-7, with D possibly TRBD1 on 6 matching bases. Germline loops: CDR1 ENHRY, CDR2 SYGVKD. The V gene lost 4 bases and the J gene lost 1 base, with 14 bases spanning the gap. The CDR3 extends over 15 amino acids. For the CDR3, the DNA is TGTGCCATCAGTGGGGGAGTGAGGGGGTCCTACGAGCAGTACTTC. Translating gives CAISGGVRGSYEQYF.

This chain uses TRBV20-1 with TRBJ2-1, with 7 bases fitting TRBD2. Germline trimming cut 6 bases from V and 8 bases from J; bases unmatched to any gene: 4. Germline V gene lookup returns CDR1 DFQATT and CDR2 SNEGSKA (reference sequence). The CDR3 sequence is 11 residues long. The CDR3 loop reads CSARTSHEQFF. CDR3 nucleotide sequence: TGCAGTGCGAGGACTAGTCATGAGCAGTTCTTC.

The rearrangement joins TRBV20-1 to TRBJ2-1; 12 bases align to TRBD2. The CDR3 extends over 15 amino acids. The junction had 3 bases not matched to a gene; V was cut back by 2 bases and J by 4 bases. Germline CDR1 DFQATT, CDR2 SNEGSKA (reference sequence). The CDR3 sequence: CSARILAGGYNEQFF. The DNA for the CDR3 is TGCAGTGCTAGAATCCTAGCGGGAGGGTACAATGAGCAGTTCTTC.

The rearrangement uses TRBV15 and TRBJ1-6; D is uncertain. The germline V gene encodes CDR1 LNHNV and CDR2 YYDKDF (reference sequence). Deletions cut 0 bases from V and 0 bases from J, with 9 bases between. CDR3 length: 17 residues. The CDR3 here is CATSRDRGSSYNSPLHF. The CDR3 nucleotides are TGTGCCACCAGCAGAGATCGTGGTAGCTCCTATAATTCACCCCTCCACTTT. Based on the CDR3 plus reference TRBV15 and TRBJ1-6, the full variable domain is DAMVIQNPRYQVTQFGKPVTLSCSQTLNHNVMYWYQQKSSQAPKLLFHYYDKDFNNEADTPDNFQSRRPNTSFCFLDIRSPGLGDTAMYLCATSRDRGSSYNSPLHFGNGTRLTVT.

This clonotype was found once. The chain joins TRBV9 to TRBJ2-7; a weak D match, TRBD2 (5 bases). Trimming left V 3 bases short and J 1 base short, with 14 bases between. This CDR3 is 15 amino acids long. From germline, CDR1 is SGDLS and CDR2 YYNGEE. The CDR3 loop is CASSGGPDWSYEQYF. DNA for the CDR3: TGTGCCAGCAGCGGCGGGCCCGACTGGTCCTACGAGCAGTACTTC.

In this sample, this clonotype turned up once. The chain uses TRBV5-6 and TRBJ1-2, with D unclear. The germline gives CDR1 SGHDT, CDR2 YYEEEE. V was trimmed by 0 bases and J by 3 bases, leaving 9 bases between them. The CDR3 consists of 14 residues. The CDR3 DNA is TGTGCCAGCAGCTTGGGGGCACAAGACTATGGCTACACCTTC. It yields the protein CASSLGAQDYGYTF.

The J gene is TRBJ2-7, the V gene TRBV7-8; D tentatively reads TRBD1 or TRBD2 (6 bases each). The CDR3 has 13 amino acids. CDR1 is SGHVS, CDR2 FQNEAQ, per germline. V shed 10 bases and J shed 2 bases, with 15 bases lying between them. The CDR3 sequence is CATGGGNAYEQYF. CDR3 bases: TGTGCCACCGGGGGCGGGAACGCCTACGAGCAGTACTTC.

In its sample, this clonotype was seen many times. The chain has TRBV11-2 and TRBJ2-3; 7 bases agree with TRBD2. The V gene end was trimmed by 4 bases and the J gene end by 5 bases; junction bases not matched to a gene: 9. This CDR3 is 15 amino acids long. In germline, CDR1 is SGHAT, CDR2 FQNNGV. Here the CDR3 reads CASSSHGGGGDTQYF. The CDR3 DNA reads TGTGCCAGCAGCTCCCATGGCGGGGGTGGAGATACGCAGTATTTT.

V gene TRBV2 combines with J gene TRBJ2-3; TRBD2 matches 9 bases. The trim removed 4 bases at V and 3 bases at J, leaving 5 bases unmatched. The germline V gene has CDR1 SNHLY and CDR2 FYNNEI. This CDR3 is built from 15 residues. The CDR3 reads CASSVAGGLTDTQYF. The CDR3 coding sequence is TGTGCCAGCAGTGTTGCGGGGGGGCTGACAGATACGCAGTATTTT.

V gene TRBV2 combines with J gene TRBJ2-3; the D gene is possibly TRBD2 (6 bases). This CDR3 contains 14 residues. Germline V CDR1 and CDR2: SNHLY, FYNNEI. The ends were cut back, 5 bases at V and 2 bases at J, with 11 bases in the middle. This CDR3 reads CASSSRLDTDTQYF. The CDR3, as DNA: TGTGCCAGCAGTTCAAGACTAGACACAGATACGCAGTATTTT. Together with reference TRBV2 and TRBJ2-3, the CDR3 gives the full variable domain: EPEVTQTPSHQVTQMGQEVILRCVPISNHLYFYWYRQILGQKVEFLVSFYNNEISEKSEIFDDQFSVERPDGSNFTLKIRSTKLEDSAMYFCASSSRLDTDTQYFGPGTRLTVL.

The chain is built from TRBV20-1 and TRBJ1-2, with a possible D match to TRBD1 (5 bases). This CDR3 has 15 amino acids. Germline V gene lookup returns CDR1 DFQATT and CDR2 SNEGSKA (reference sequence). V was shortened by 0 bases and J by 2 bases, with 13 bases between the two germline ends. CDR3 DNA: TGCAGTGCTAGAGATCTGAGAGACAGCAACTATGGCTACACCTTC. It translates to CSARDLRDSNYGYTF.

The V and J genes are TRBV20-1 and TRBJ1-5; perhaps TRBD1 as D (5 bases). Germline loops: CDR1 DFQATT, CDR2 SNEGSKA (reference sequence). V was clipped by 3 bases and J by 0 bases, with 12 bases between them. The length of the CDR3 is 15 residues. CDR3 sequence reads: CSASDRGGSNQPQHF. The CDR3 DNA reads as TGCAGTGCTAGCGACCGGGGGGGTAGCAATCAGCCCCAGCATTTT.

This clonotype was detected ten times or more. The rearrangement links TRBV29-1 to TRBJ2-7, with 11 bases fitting TRBD2. The length of the CDR3 is 16 residues. CDR1 is SQVTM, CDR2 ANQGSEA, per germline. V was clipped by 6 bases and J by 1 base; unmatched bases: 11. The CDR3 nucleotides read TGCAGCGTACAGGGGACCACTAGCGGGAGTTCCTACGAGCAGTACTTC. Translating it yields CSVQGTTSGSSYEQYF.

V is TRBV7-3 and J is TRBJ2-6; D unresolved. V lost 1 base and J 3 bases, leaving 7 bases between the germline ends. Per germline, CDR1 SGHTA and CDR2 FQGTGA. The CDR3 runs to 15 residues. The CDR3 DNA sequence: TGTGCCAGCAGCTTAATGGTGTATGGGGCCAACGTCCTGACTTTC. This translates into CASSLMVYGANVLTF.

The rearrangement uses TRBV2 and TRBJ2-7; 7 bases fit TRBD2. CDR3 length: 13 amino acids. V shed 4 bases, J shed 3 bases, and the junction held 3 bases outside the gene matches. The germline V gene has CDR1 SNHLY and CDR2 FYNNEI. The CDR3 sequence: CASSAGRSYEQYF. The CDR3, as DNA: TGTGCCAGCAGTGCCGGGAGGAGCTACGAGCAGTACTTC.

This clonotype appeared many times. The chain links TRBV10-3 to TRBJ1-1; 7 nucleotides match TRBD1. V shed 6 bases, J shed 0 bases, and the junction held 4 bases outside the gene matches. CDR3 length: 14 residues. The V gene's germline CDR1 is ENHRY and CDR2 SYGVKD. As DNA, the CDR3 is TGTGCCATCAGGGGGGACAGATTGAACACTGAAGCTTTCTTT. Residues: CAIRGDRLNTEAFF.

This clonotype came up a few times. V and J are TRBV20-1 and TRBJ2-1; a possible D gene is TRBD2 (6 bases). CDR3 length: 16 residues. Deletions cut 3 bases from V and 0 bases from J, with 15 bases between. Germline-derived CDR1 and CDR2 are DFQATT and SNEGSKA (reference sequence). The CDR3 protein is CSARRILASSYNEQFF. The CDR3 DNA follows: TGCAGTGCTAGGAGGATACTAGCCTCCTCCTACAATGAGCAGTTCTTC.

The chain combines TRBV7-9 with TRBJ1-6; D unresolved. The CDR3 has 13 residues. Between the trimmed V and J ends, which lost 5 bases and 7 bases, there was a span of 9 bases. Germline CDR1 reads SEHNR; CDR2 reads FQNEAQ (reference sequence). The CDR3 region is CASSRQPNSPLHF. In nucleotides, the CDR3 is TGTGCCAGCAGCCGGCAGCCAAATTCACCCCTCCACTTT.

This chain joins TRBV7-8 and TRBJ2-5; D gene unclear. There are 15 residues in the CDR3. Between the trimmed V and J ends, which lost 0 bases and 2 bases, there was a span of 10 bases. Looked up from germline, CDR1 is SGHVS and CDR2 is FQNEAQ. CDR3 sequence (DNA): TGTGCCAGCAGCTTAGCAGGCAGCTATCAAGAGACCCAGTACTTC. This translates into CASSLAGSYQETQYF. Supplemented by reference TRBV7-8 and TRBJ2-5, the full variable domain reads GAGVSQSPRYKVAKRGQDVALRCDPISGHVSLFWYQQALGQGPEFLTYFQNEAQLDKSGLPSDRFFAERPEGSVSTLKIQRTQQEDSAVYLCASSLAGSYQETQYFGPGTRLLVL.

The CDR3 nucleotides are TGTGCCAGCAGTGAATTGGAAGGGGCGGACGAGCAGTACTTC. Its protein is CASSELEGADEQYF. The V and J genes are TRBV25-1 and TRBJ2-7; a weak D match, TRBD1 (5 bases). V was pared by 1 base and J by 5 bases, with 12 bases between. The CDR3 sequence is 14 residues long. Germline values: CDR1 MGHDK, CDR2 SYGVNS.

The chain carries TRBV2 and TRBJ1-5, with 7 bases identical to TRBD1. The CDR3 contains 14 residues. Germline V lookup: CDR1 SNHLY, CDR2 FYNNEI. The CDR3 nucleotides read TGTGCGACAGGGAACCTCGTGAGCAATCAGCCCCAGCATTTT. Translation: CATGNLVSNQPQHF.

The CDR3 protein is CSVERDGNTIYF. In DNA form, the CDR3 reads TGCAGCGTTGAGAGGGACGGAAACACCATATATTTT. V and J are TRBV29-1 and TRBJ1-3; tentatively, D is TRBD1 (5 bases). The CDR3 has 12 amino acids. V lost 3 bases, J lost 4 bases, and 7 bases lay in between. The germline V gene has CDR1 SQVTM and CDR2 ANQGSEA.

CDR3 sequence (DNA): TGTGCCAGTGGAGTACGGACAGGGCCGCATCCGCAGTATTTT. Protein sequence: CASGVRTGPHPQYF. The rearrangement joins TRBV11-2 to TRBJ2-3, with 8 bases identical to TRBD1. This CDR3 comprises 14 residues. Trimming removed 9 bases from V and 10 bases from J; junction bases left unmatched: 15. In germline, CDR1 is SGHAT, CDR2 FQNNGV.

This clonotype occurred many times. The V call is TRBV4-1, the J call TRBJ1-1, with 7 bases lining up with TRBD1. The ends lost 4 bases at V and 7 bases at J; junction bases unmatched: 12. Looked up from germline, CDR1 is MGHRA and CDR2 is YSYEKL. The CDR3 consists of 15 residues. The CDR3 nucleotides are TGCGCCAGCAGCCGAGTATACAGGGGAGTGGATGAAGCTTTCTTT. Translating gives CASSRVYRGVDEAFF.

This clonotype appeared a single time. The rearrangement links TRBV7-9 to TRBJ2-7; D remains ambiguous. Trimming took 0 bases from V and 5 from J, leaving 8 bases between them. The V gene's germline CDR1 is SEHNR and CDR2 FQNEAQ (reference sequence). The length of the CDR3 is 13 residues. The CDR3, as DNA: TGTGCCAGCAGCTTAGCCTCGAGCGACGAGCAGTACTTC. It is translated as CASSLASSDEQYF.

The gene calls are TRBV6-1 and TRBJ2-7; unclear D gene. Germline CDR1 MNHNS, CDR2 SASEGT. V was pared by 6 bases and J by 7 bases, with 22 bases between. This CDR3 is 15 amino acids long. CDR3 nucleotide sequence: TGTGCCAGCAGCCAAGAAGTAGCCCGCAGTGTAGAGCAGTACTTC. Its translation: CASSQEVARSVEQYF.

The chain carries TRBV2 and TRBJ2-2; D gene uncertain. Per the germline V gene, CDR1 is SNHLY and CDR2 is FYNNEI. This CDR3 is 13 amino acids long. Trimming cost V 3 bases and J 2 bases, with 4 bases left between them. CDR3 bases: TGTGCCAGCAGTGAGGGTAACACCGGGGAGCTGTTTTTT. Its translation: CASSEGNTGELFF.

This sequence joins TRBV29-1 and TRBJ2-7, with TRBD2 as a possible D gene (5 bases). V was cut by 6 bases and J by 7 bases, with 25 bases left in between. The germline CDR1 and CDR2 sequences are SQVTM and ANQGSEA. The CDR3 spans 15 residues. The CDR3: CSVIPLRGHMQEQYF. The CDR3 DNA is TGCAGCGTGATTCCCCTTCGGGGTCATATGCAGGAGCAGTACTTC.